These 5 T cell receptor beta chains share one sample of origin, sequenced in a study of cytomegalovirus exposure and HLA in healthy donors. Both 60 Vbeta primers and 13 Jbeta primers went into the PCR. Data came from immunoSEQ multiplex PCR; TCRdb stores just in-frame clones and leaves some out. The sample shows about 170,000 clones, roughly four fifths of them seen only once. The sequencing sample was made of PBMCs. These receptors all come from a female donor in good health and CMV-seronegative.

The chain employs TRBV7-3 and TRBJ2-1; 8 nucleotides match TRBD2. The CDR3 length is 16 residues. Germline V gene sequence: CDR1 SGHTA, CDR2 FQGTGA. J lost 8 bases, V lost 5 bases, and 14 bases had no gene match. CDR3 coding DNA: TGTGCCAGCAGCCGTAGCAGCGGGGGAGGGAGATATGAGCAGTTCTTC. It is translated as CASSRSSGGGRYEQFF.

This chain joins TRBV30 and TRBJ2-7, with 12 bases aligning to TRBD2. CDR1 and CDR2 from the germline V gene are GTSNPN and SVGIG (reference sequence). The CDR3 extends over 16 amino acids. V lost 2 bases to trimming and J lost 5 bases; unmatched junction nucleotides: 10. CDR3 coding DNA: TGTGCCTGGAGTCAACCTACTAGCGGGAGGTCCCACGAGCAGTACTTC. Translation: CAWSQPTSGRSHEQYF.

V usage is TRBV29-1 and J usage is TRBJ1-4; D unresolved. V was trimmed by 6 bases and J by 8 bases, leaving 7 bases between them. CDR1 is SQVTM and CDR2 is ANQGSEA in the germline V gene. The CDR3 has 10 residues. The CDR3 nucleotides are TGCAGCGTAGGGAGGGAAAAACTGTTTTTT. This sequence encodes CSVGREKLFF.

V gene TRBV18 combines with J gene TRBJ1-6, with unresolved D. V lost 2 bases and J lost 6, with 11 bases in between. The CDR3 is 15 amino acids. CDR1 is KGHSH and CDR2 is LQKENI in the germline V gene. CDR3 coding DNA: TGTGCCAGCTCACCAGTAGTCGGAGGTAATTCACCCCTCCACTTT. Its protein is CASSPVVGGNSPLHF.

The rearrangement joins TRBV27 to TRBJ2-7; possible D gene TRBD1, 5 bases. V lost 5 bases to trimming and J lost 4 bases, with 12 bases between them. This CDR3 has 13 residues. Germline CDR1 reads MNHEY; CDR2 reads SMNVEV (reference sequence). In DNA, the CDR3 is TGTGCCAGCAGTGTAAATCAGGGATACGAGCAGTACTTC. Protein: CASSVNQGYEQYF.